Below, 13 T cell receptor beta chains from the same sample are listed, as sequenced in a study of shared clonotypes between healthy human individuals. Here immunoSEQ multiplex PCR was the method, and the copy in TCRdb shows in-frame clones only, minus some. The repertoire holds roughly 500,000 clones, 90% to 97% seen once, with about 0.057% in the top ten. Sequencing used naive CD4+ T cells sorted from blood. Sample subset: CD45RA+ positively selected. The origin of the receptors is a woman aged 25-40 years in good health.

The chain recombines TRBV9 with TRBJ2-6, with a possible D match to TRBD1 (6 bases). The V and J ends lost 2 bases and 3 bases respectively, with 24 bases between them. The CDR3 has 20 amino acids. Per the germline V gene, CDR1 is SGDLS and CDR2 is YYNGEE. The CDR3 here is CASSVGRQGWMADGANVLTF. Here the CDR3 DNA reads TGTGCCAGCAGCGTGGGTCGTCAGGGGTGGATGGCAGATGGGGCCAACGTCCTGACTTTC.

The chain is built from TRBV14 and TRBJ2-2; D may be TRBD2 (5 bases). CDR3 length: 16 amino acids. V lost 1 base to trimming and J lost 2 bases, with 11 bases between them. The germline V gene has CDR1 SGHDN and CDR2 FVKESK. The CDR3 loop is CASSQGPGSNTGELFF. The CDR3 DNA reads as TGTGCCAGCAGCCAAGGTCCGGGGAGTAACACCGGGGAGCTGTTTTTT.

The V gene is TRBV28, the J gene TRBJ1-1; unclear D gene. The germline gives CDR1 MDHEN, CDR2 SYDVKM. Trimming took 4 bases from V and 5 from J, leaving 11 bases between them. This CDR3 has 13 amino acids. CDR3 in amino acids: CASSYGVRTEAFF. As DNA, the CDR3 is TGTGCCAGCAGTTATGGGGTACGGACTGAAGCTTTCTTT.

The chain couples TRBV10-1 to TRBJ2-1, with D possibly being TRBD1 (6 bases). CDR1 and CDR2 from the germline V gene are WNHNN and SYGVQD (reference sequence). CDR3 size: 15 residues. V was trimmed by 4 bases and J by 0 bases, leaving 10 bases between them. This chain's CDR3 is CASSVQGSSYNEQFF. The DNA for the CDR3 is TGCGCCAGCAGTGTTCAGGGGAGCTCCTACAATGAGCAGTTCTTC.

The V gene is TRBV28, the J gene TRBJ2-5, with 9 bases identical to TRBD2. The J call may be in error: the DNA end matches TRBJ2-7 better. Germline V lookup: CDR1 MDHEN, CDR2 SYDVKM. This CDR3 comprises 16 residues. The DNA of the CDR3 is TGTGCCAGCAGTCCATATCCCGATAGCGGGAGTTACGAGCAGTACTTC. Protein: CASSPYPDSGSYEQYF.

This clone showed up just once. This rearrangement joins TRBV6-5 to TRBJ2-1; tentatively, D is TRBD2 (6 bases). The germline V and J ends were trimmed by 6 bases and 5 bases, with 11 bases remaining between them. Germline-derived CDR1 and CDR2 are MNHEY and SVGAGI. CDR3 length: 13 residues. CDR3 sequence (DNA): TGTGCCAGCAGCCCGGGACTGAACAATGAGCAGTTCTTC. It specifies CASSPGLNNEQFF.

CDR3 bases: TGTGCCAGCAGTTGGACGGGCGGTCAGCCCCAGCATTTT. Its translation: CASSWTGGQPQHF. This chain uses TRBV28 with TRBJ1-5; D gene uncertain. Trimming removed 4 bases at V and 6 bases at J, with 10 bases between. The CDR3 spans 13 residues. CDR1 and CDR2 from the germline V gene are MDHEN and SYDVKM.

The V and J genes are TRBV2 and TRBJ2-2; 8 nucleotides agree with TRBD1. V shed 5 bases and J 6 bases; nucleotides not matched to a gene: 5. The CDR3 has 14 amino acids. CDR1 is SNHLY, CDR2 FYNNEI, per germline. CDR3 in amino acids: CASSRQGIPGELFF. CDR3 in DNA: TGTGCCAGCAGTAGACAGGGGATCCCCGGGGAGCTGTTTTTT.

The chain has TRBV30 and TRBJ2-6; D is ambiguous. Germline CDR1 is GTSNPN and CDR2 is SVGIG (reference sequence). V was clipped by 4 bases and J by 0 bases, with 13 bases between them. The CDR3 loop spans 16 amino acids. The DNA of the CDR3 is TGTGCCTGGATCCTCCCCGAGGTCTCTGGGGCCAACGTCCTGACTTTC. It is translated as CAWILPEVSGANVLTF.

The gene calls are TRBV5-1 and TRBJ2-3; 8 bases agree with TRBD2. The V gene's germline CDR1 is SGHRS and CDR2 YFSETQ. This CDR3 comprises 17 residues. Losses at the gene ends were 2 bases for V and 2 bases for J; bases not matched to a gene: 10. DNA of the CDR3: TGCGCCAGCAGCTTATTCTCGGCGGGAGGCCTCACAGATACGCAGTATTTT. Protein: CASSLFSAGGLTDTQYF. The full variable domain, its missing parts supplied by reference TRBV5-1 and TRBJ2-3, is KAGVTQTPRYLIKTRGQQVTLSCSPISGHRSVSWYQQTPGQGLQFLFEYFSETQRNKGNFPGRFSGRQFSNSRSEMNVSTLELGDSALYLCASSLFSAGGLTDTQYFGPGTRLTVL.

The gene calls are TRBV11-1 and TRBJ2-7; 8 positions match TRBD1. Unmatched junction bases numbered 7, after V lost 5 bases and J lost 1 base. CDR3 length: 15 amino acids. Germline CDR1 and CDR2: SGHAT and FQDESV (reference sequence). The CDR3 is CASSPRDRMSYEQYF. CDR3 nucleotides: TGTGCCAGCAGCCCGAGGGACAGGATGTCCTACGAGCAGTACTTC. The entire variable domain, with the rest obtained from reference TRBV11-1 and TRBJ2-7, is as follows: EAEVAQSPRYKITEKSQAVAFWCDPISGHATLYWYRQILGQGPELLVQFQDESVVDDSQLPKDRFSAERLKGVDSTLKIQPAELGDSAMYLCASSPRDRMSYEQYFGPGTRLTVT.

This chain uses TRBV6-5 with TRBJ2-7; 8 nucleotides line up with TRBD2. Germline CDR1 is MNHEY and CDR2 is SVGAGI. This CDR3 has 13 amino acids. After removal of 10 bases from V and 2 bases from J, the junction contained 7 bases not matched to a gene. The DNA of the CDR3 is TGTGCCACCCTCGGGGGGGCAACCTACGAGCAGTACTTC. It translates to CATLGGATYEQYF.

The chain employs TRBV19 and TRBJ1-5, with TRBD1 as a possible D gene (5 bases). There are 15 residues in the CDR3. Germline-derived CDR1 and CDR2 are LNHDA and SQIVND (reference sequence). V dropped 3 bases and J dropped 6 bases, with 15 bases sitting between them. DNA for the CDR3: TGTGCCAGTAGTATCGTAGGAGGGGATGGTCAGCCCCAGCATTTT. Protein sequence: CASSIVGGDGQPQHF.